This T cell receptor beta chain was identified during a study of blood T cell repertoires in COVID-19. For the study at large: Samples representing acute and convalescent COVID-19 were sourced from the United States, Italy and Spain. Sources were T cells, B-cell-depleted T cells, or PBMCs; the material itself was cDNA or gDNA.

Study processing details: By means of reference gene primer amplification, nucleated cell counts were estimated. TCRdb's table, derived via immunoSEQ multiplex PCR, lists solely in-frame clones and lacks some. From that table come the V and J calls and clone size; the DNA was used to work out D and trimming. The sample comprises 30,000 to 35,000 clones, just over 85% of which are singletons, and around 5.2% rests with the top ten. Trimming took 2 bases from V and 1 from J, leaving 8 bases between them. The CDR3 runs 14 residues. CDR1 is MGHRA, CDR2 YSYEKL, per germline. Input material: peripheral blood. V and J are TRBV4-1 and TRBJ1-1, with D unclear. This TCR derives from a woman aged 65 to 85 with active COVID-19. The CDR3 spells CASSQLLRNTEAFF. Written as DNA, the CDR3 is TGCGCCAGCAGCCAACTACTCCGGAACACTGAAGCTTTCTTT.